A selection of T cell receptor beta chains follows, all from one sample in a study of radiation and T cells in renal cell carcinoma. Generated by immunoSEQ multiplex PCR, the TCRdb table keeps only in-frame clones and is missing some. The data show 100,000 to 150,000 clones, with 88% seen just once and 5.8% held by the top ten. Specimen: blood, collected from a patient whose treatment included radiotherapy and nephrectomy. The source of these receptors is a woman in her sixties or seventies with renal cell carcinoma. The CDR3 runs from the conserved cysteine through the conserved F or W. The order of the fields is CDR3 DNA, CDR3 protein, D gene, J gene, clone size, V gene. The D gene is left open where the match is weak. For some rows the clone size is stated as once, few or many, or as a class when expanded; others skip it.

cdr3_nt: TGCGCCAGCAGTGGGGGCCACACCATATATTTT; cdr3_aa: CASSGGHTIYF; d_call: .; j_call: TRBJ1-3; clone_size: .; v_call: TRBV4-3
cdr3_nt: TGTGCCAGCAGCCACGACCACTCGCCGTCCAATGAGCAGTTCTTC; cdr3_aa: CASSHDHSPSNEQFF; d_call: .; j_call: TRBJ2-1; clone_size: once; v_call: TRBV7-6
cdr3_nt: TGTGCCAGCAGATTCGGACAGGCTGATACCACTGAAGCTTTCTTT; cdr3_aa: CASRFGQADTTEAFF; d_call: TRBD1; j_call: TRBJ1-1; clone_size: .; v_call: TRBV6-5
cdr3_nt: TGTGCCAGCAGAGCACCAGCGGGGGGGCGGACAGATACGCAGTATTTT; cdr3_aa: CASRAPAGGRTDTQYF; d_call: TRBD2; j_call: TRBJ2-3; clone_size: .; v_call: TRBV6-6
cdr3_nt: TGTGCCAGCAGCCAAGGCCCTGGCGGGGGGTACTACAATGAGCAGTTCTTC; cdr3_aa: CASSQGPGGGYYNEQFF; d_call: TRBD2; j_call: TRBJ2-1; clone_size: .; v_call: TRBV4-2
cdr3_nt: TGTGCCAGCAGCTGGGGGCAGGGGGCGACCTACGAGCAGTACTTC; cdr3_aa: CASSWGQGATYEQYF; d_call: TRBD1; j_call: TRBJ2-7; clone_size: .; v_call: TRBV11-2
cdr3_nt: TGTGCCAGCAGCTCCGCGAGACAGGGGCTCAACACCGGGGAGCTGTTTTTT; cdr3_aa: CASSSARQGLNTGELFF; d_call: TRBD1; j_call: TRBJ2-2; clone_size: .; v_call: TRBV5-4
cdr3_nt: TGTGCCAGCAGCCTAAGGGGGGGCGAAAAACTGTTTTTT; cdr3_aa: CASSLRGGEKLFF; d_call: .; j_call: TRBJ1-4; clone_size: .; v_call: TRBV14
cdr3_nt: TGTGCCATCAGTGAGTCGATCGGAGGGCGCGAGCAGTACTTC; cdr3_aa: CAISESIGGREQYF; d_call: .; j_call: TRBJ2-7; clone_size: .; v_call: TRBV10-3
cdr3_nt: TGTGCCAGCAGCTTATGGGCGGCATATGGCTACACCTTC; cdr3_aa: CASSLWAAYGYTF; d_call: .; j_call: TRBJ1-2; clone_size: .; v_call: TRBV5-4
cdr3_nt: TGTGCCAGCAGCCCCAAGGGGGGGCAGTGGAGCACAGATACGCAGTATTTT; cdr3_aa: CASSPKGGQWSTDTQYF; d_call: .; j_call: TRBJ2-3; clone_size: .; v_call: TRBV7-9
cdr3_nt: TGCAGTGCTACACACAATGAGCAGTTCTTC; cdr3_aa: CSATHNEQFF; d_call: .; j_call: TRBJ2-1; clone_size: .; v_call: TRBV20-1
cdr3_nt: TGTGCCAGTAGTGTATACAGGGGGCTAGGCAATCAGCCCCAGCATTTT; cdr3_aa: CASSVYRGLGNQPQHF; d_call: TRBD1; j_call: TRBJ1-5; clone_size: .; v_call: TRBV19
cdr3_nt: TGTGCCAGCAGCTTAAATTCCCCAAGAGCAGATACGCAGTATTTT; cdr3_aa: CASSLNSPRADTQYF; d_call: .; j_call: TRBJ2-3; clone_size: .; v_call: TRBV7-2
cdr3_nt: TGTGCCAGCAGTTCCCTAGGCACATACGAGCAGTACTTC; cdr3_aa: CASSSLGTYEQYF; d_call: .; j_call: TRBJ2-7; clone_size: .; v_call: TRBV28
cdr3_nt: TGTGCCAGCAGTTTCTTCGTTACCCAGGGTGTGGACTTC; cdr3_aa: CASSFFVTQGVDF; d_call: .; j_call: TRBJ2-7; clone_size: .; v_call: TRBV28
cdr3_nt: TGTGCCAGTCAGGGGTGGACTGAAGCTTTCTTT; cdr3_aa: CASQGWTEAFF; d_call: .; j_call: TRBJ1-1; clone_size: .; v_call: TRBV19
cdr3_nt: TGTGCCAGCAGCTTGGGACTGGTTGAAGCTTTCTTT; cdr3_aa: CASSLGLVEAFF; d_call: .; j_call: TRBJ1-1; clone_size: many; v_call: TRBV11-3
cdr3_nt: TGTGCCAGCAGTGAATGGCAGATACATAATTCACCCCTCCACTTT; cdr3_aa: CASSEWQIHNSPLHF; d_call: .; j_call: TRBJ1-6; clone_size: .; v_call: TRBV2
cdr3_nt: TGTGCCAGCAGTGAAAGGGACAGGCCCTACAATGAGCAGTTCTTC; cdr3_aa: CASSERDRPYNEQFF; d_call: TRBD1; j_call: TRBJ2-1; clone_size: .; v_call: TRBV6-1
cdr3_nt: TGTGCCAGCAGCTTACCAGTCAACTATGGCTACACCTTC; cdr3_aa: CASSLPVNYGYTF; d_call: .; j_call: TRBJ1-2; clone_size: .; v_call: TRBV7-9
cdr3_nt: TGTGCCAGCAGCTTAGTGGATAAAAGCACAGATACGCAGTATTTT; cdr3_aa: CASSLVDKSTDTQYF; d_call: .; j_call: TRBJ2-3; clone_size: .; v_call: TRBV7-8
cdr3_nt: TGTGCCAGCAGTGAAGGTGGACAGGGTATGTTGGGGAAGTACTTC; cdr3_aa: CASSEGGQGMLGKYF; d_call: TRBD1; j_call: TRBJ2-7; clone_size: once; v_call: TRBV2
cdr3_nt: TGTGCCAGCAGTTTATCGGGGGCTAGCACAGATACGCAGTATTTT; cdr3_aa: CASSLSGASTDTQYF; d_call: .; j_call: TRBJ2-3; clone_size: .; v_call: TRBV27
cdr3_nt: TGCGCCAGCAGTAGAATAGCGGATAGCACAGATACGCAGTATTTT; cdr3_aa: CASSRIADSTDTQYF; d_call: .; j_call: TRBJ2-3; clone_size: once; v_call: TRBV5-1
cdr3_nt: TGTGCCAGCAGCCAAACCGGGACCCGAGAGACCCAGTACTTC; cdr3_aa: CASSQTGTRETQYF; d_call: .; j_call: TRBJ2-5; clone_size: .; v_call: TRBV5-4
cdr3_nt: TGTGCCAGCAGTCAACAGGGTGGAGGGGGAAACACTGAAGCTTTCTTT; cdr3_aa: CASSQQGGGGNTEAFF; d_call: .; j_call: TRBJ1-1; clone_size: .; v_call: TRBV6-6
cdr3_nt: TGTGCCAGCAGCTGGGGGGGCAGGGGCGGGAACACTGAAGCTTTCTTT; cdr3_aa: CASSWGGRGGNTEAFF; d_call: .; j_call: TRBJ1-1; clone_size: .; v_call: TRBV5-8
cdr3_nt: TGTGCCAGCAGCCGGGGGACAAGGACGCAGAATGAGCAGTTCTTC; cdr3_aa: CASSRGTRTQNEQFF; d_call: .; j_call: TRBJ2-1; clone_size: once; v_call: TRBV5-5
cdr3_nt: TGCGCCAGCAGCCCAGGACTAGCGGGGGGCCAGCAGTTCTTC; cdr3_aa: CASSPGLAGGQQFF; d_call: TRBD2; j_call: TRBJ2-1; clone_size: .; v_call: TRBV5-1
cdr3_nt: TGCGCCAGCAGCTTCAGAGTGGCTAGCGGCTACAATGAGCAGTTCTTC; cdr3_aa: CASSFRVASGYNEQFF; d_call: TRBD2; j_call: TRBJ2-1; clone_size: .; v_call: TRBV5-1
cdr3_nt: TGTGCCAGCAGCCCCAGGGGGTCGAACACCGGGGAGCTGTTTTTT; cdr3_aa: CASSPRGSNTGELFF; d_call: TRBD1; j_call: TRBJ2-2; clone_size: .; v_call: TRBV7-2
cdr3_nt: TGTGCCAGCTCACGAACAAAGGGACCCTATAATTCACCCCTCCACTTT; cdr3_aa: CASSRTKGPYNSPLHF; d_call: .; j_call: TRBJ1-6; clone_size: .; v_call: TRBV18
cdr3_nt: TGCAGCGTTTCCCCTTCGCGGGACAGGACCTACGAGCAGTACTTC; cdr3_aa: CSVSPSRDRTYEQYF; d_call: TRBD1; j_call: TRBJ2-7; clone_size: .; v_call: TRBV29-1
cdr3_nt: TGTGCCAGCAGTTACGACCGGACCCAGCCCCAGCATTTT; cdr3_aa: CASSYDRTQPQHF; d_call: .; j_call: TRBJ1-5; clone_size: .; v_call: TRBV6-5
cdr3_nt: TGCGCCAGCAGCCCGCTAGGAGGGGGCGGTACCGGGGAGCTGTTTTTT; cdr3_aa: CASSPLGGGGTGELFF; d_call: .; j_call: TRBJ2-2; clone_size: .; v_call: TRBV5-1
cdr3_nt: TGTGCCAGCAGTTTGACAGGCATCCATACGCAGTATTTT; cdr3_aa: CASSLTGIHTQYF; d_call: .; j_call: TRBJ2-3; clone_size: .; v_call: TRBV27
cdr3_nt: TGTGCCAGCAGCCTGGGACGGAACGAGCAGTACTTC; cdr3_aa: CASSLGRNEQYF; d_call: .; j_call: TRBJ2-7; clone_size: few; v_call: TRBV28